The present entry profiles one T cell receptor beta chain with its context. The sample belongs to a study of T cell changes during pregnancy in multiple sclerosis. The protocol was immunoSEQ multiplex PCR, while the TCRdb copy is restricted to in-frame clones and leaves out a portion. The table has fewer than 65,000 clones, about nine tenths seen once. The germline V and J ends were trimmed by 3 bases and 4 bases, with 9 bases remaining between them. The CDR3 loop spans 13 amino acids. Germline CDR1 and CDR2: LGHNA and YNFKEQ. The clonotype was recovered from a female donor with multiple sclerosis, enrolled in a pregnancy study. This specimen was CD8+ T cells from peripheral blood mononuclear cells, taken after pregnancy. The chain has TRBV4-2 and TRBJ1-1; a weak D match, TRBD1 (5 bases). As DNA, the CDR3 is TGTGCCAGCAGCCAGGGCACAGGCACTGAAGCTTTCTTT. This gives the protein CASSQGTGTEAFF.